The clone carrying this TCR beta chain was counted between two and nine times. Germline loops: CDR1 SGHNT, CDR2 YENEEA. Trimming cost V 0 bases and J 10 bases; bases outside gene matches: 5. The CDR3 is 13 amino acids. The data derive from a study of blood T cell repertoires in COVID-19. For the study at large: Samples representing acute and convalescent COVID-19 were sourced from the United States, Italy and Spain. T cells, B-cell-depleted T cells, or PBMCs supplied cDNA or gDNA.

In the original processing: From reference gene primer amplification, estimates of nucleated cell counts were derived. Clones were sequenced by immunoSEQ multiplex PCR, and TCRdb holds only the in-frame ones, with some missing. Clone size and the V and J calls come from that table; the DNA yielded D and trimming. Among around 32,000 clones listed, 80% to 90% were seen once. This chain joins TRBV11-3 and TRBJ1-2, with 7 bases fitting TRBD1. The sample taken for sequencing was peripheral blood. This clonotype was sampled from an elderly woman with active or convalescent COVID-19. This chain's CDR3 is CASSLETGSDYTF. The CDR3 nucleotides read TGTGCCAGCAGCTTAGAGACAGGGAGTGACTACACCTTC.